This TCR beta chain was obtained from a study of cytomegalovirus exposure and HLA in healthy donors. About the study: HLA-typed donors contributed approximately 92 million unique TCRs, which were held in an early data release.

Donors likely had unrecorded immune exposures despite being nominally healthy when sampled. Primers: 60 Vbeta forward and 13 Jbeta reverse. Clones were read by immunoSEQ multiplex PCR, and TCRdb kept only the in-frame ones, dropping some. The sample lists roughly 180,000 clones; 9.5% were seen once. Germline CDR1 and CDR2: GTSNPN and SVGIG (reference sequence). The V end lost 2 bases, the J end lost 4 bases, and 17 bases lay between the germline ends. CDR3 length equals 15 residues. Sequencing was done on a sample of PBMCs. The chain links TRBV30 to TRBJ1-2; D ambiguous. The sequence was obtained from a woman in her thirties in good health and CMV-seropositive. For the CDR3, the DNA is TGTGCCTGGAGTCCCCCCCTCCGCATGGCCTATGGCTACACCTTC. Residues: CAWSPPLRMAYGYTF.